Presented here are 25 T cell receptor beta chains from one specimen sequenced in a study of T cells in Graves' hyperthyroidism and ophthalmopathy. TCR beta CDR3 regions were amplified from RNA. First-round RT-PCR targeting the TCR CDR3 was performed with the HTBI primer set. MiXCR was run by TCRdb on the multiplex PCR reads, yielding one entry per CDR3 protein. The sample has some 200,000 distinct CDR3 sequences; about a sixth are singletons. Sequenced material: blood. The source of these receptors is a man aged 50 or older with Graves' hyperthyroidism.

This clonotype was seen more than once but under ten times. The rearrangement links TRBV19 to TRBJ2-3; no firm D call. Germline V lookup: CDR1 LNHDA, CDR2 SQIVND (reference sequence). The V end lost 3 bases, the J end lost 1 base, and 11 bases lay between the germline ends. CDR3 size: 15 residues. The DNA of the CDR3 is TGTGCCAGTAGTATTAGGAAGGGCCGCACAGATACGCAGTATTTT. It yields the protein CASSIRKGRTDTQYF.

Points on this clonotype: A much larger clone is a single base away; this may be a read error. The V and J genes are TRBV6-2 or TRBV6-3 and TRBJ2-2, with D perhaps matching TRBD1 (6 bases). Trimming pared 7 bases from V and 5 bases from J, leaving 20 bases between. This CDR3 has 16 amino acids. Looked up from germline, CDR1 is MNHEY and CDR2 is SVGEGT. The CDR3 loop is CASIGVGGVGTGELFF. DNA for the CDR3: TGTGCCAGCATTGGCGTAGGGGGAGTTGGAACCGGGGAGCTGTTTTTT.

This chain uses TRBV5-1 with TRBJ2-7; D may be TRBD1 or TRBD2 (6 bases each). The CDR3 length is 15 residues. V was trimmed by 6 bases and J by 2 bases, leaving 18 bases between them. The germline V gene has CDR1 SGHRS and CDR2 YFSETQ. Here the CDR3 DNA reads TGCGCCAGCAAACCGGAGGGGGGTATTCCCTACGAGCAGTACTTC. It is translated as CASKPEGGIPYEQYF.

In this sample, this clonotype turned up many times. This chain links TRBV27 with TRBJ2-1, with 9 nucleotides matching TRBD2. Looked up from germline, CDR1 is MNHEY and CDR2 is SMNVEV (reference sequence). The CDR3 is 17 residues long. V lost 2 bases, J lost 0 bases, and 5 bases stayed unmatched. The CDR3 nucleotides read TGTGCCAGCAGTTTAAGGTTAGCGGGAGTCTCCTACAATGAGCAGTTCTTC. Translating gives CASSLRLAGVSYNEQFF.

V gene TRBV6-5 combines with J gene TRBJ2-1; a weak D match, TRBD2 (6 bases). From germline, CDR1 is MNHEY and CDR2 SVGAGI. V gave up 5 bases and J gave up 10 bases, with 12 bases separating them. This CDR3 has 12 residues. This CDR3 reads CASSHGGDEQFF. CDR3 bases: TGTGCCAGCAGTCACGGAGGGGACGAGCAGTTCTTC.

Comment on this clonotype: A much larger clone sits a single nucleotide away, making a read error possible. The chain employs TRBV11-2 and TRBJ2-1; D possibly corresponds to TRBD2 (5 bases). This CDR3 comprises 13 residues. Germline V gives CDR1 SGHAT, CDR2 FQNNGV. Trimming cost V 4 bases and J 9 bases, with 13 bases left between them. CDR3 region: CASSSERATEQFF. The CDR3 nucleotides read TGTGCCAGCAGCTCCGAGAGGGCCACTGAGCAGTTCTTC.

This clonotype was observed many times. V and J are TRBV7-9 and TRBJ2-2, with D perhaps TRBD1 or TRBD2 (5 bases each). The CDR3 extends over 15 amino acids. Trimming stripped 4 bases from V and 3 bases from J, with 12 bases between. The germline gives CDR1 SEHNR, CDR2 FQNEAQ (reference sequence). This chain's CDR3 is CASSWPGPDTGELFF. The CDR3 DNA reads TGTGCCAGCAGCTGGCCGGGACCGGACACCGGGGAGCTGTTTTTT.

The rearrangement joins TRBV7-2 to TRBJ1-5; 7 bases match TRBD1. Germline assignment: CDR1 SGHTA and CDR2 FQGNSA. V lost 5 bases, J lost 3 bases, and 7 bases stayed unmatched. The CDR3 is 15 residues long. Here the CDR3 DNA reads TGTGCCAGCAGCCAATACGGGACAGTCAATCAGCCCCAGCATTTT. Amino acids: CASSQYGTVNQPQHF.

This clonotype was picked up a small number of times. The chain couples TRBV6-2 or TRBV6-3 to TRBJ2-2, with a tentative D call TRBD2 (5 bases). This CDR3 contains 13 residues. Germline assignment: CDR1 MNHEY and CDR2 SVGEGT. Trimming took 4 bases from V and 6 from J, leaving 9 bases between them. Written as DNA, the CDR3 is TGTGCCAGCAGTTCCGGGGATGCCGGGGAGCTGTTTTTT. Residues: CASSSGDAGELFF.

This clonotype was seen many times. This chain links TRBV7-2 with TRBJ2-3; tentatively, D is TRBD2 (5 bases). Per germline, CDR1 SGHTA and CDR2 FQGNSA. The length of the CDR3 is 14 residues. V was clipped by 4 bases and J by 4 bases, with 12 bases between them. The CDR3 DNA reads TGTGCCAGCAGCTCACAAACTAGTTCAGATACGCAGTATTTT. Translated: CASSSQTSSDTQYF.

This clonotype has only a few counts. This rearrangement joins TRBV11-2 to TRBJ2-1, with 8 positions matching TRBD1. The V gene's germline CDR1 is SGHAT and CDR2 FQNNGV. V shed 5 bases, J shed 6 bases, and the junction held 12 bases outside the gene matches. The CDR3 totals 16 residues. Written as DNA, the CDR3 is TGTGCCAGCAGCCCCAGGGGGCTTCGGATCGTCAATGAGCAGTTCTTC. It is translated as CASSPRGLRIVNEQFF. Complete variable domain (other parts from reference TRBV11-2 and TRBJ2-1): EAGVAQSPRYKIIEKRQSVAFWCNPISGHATLYWYQQILGQGPKLLIQFQNNGVVDDSQLPKDRFSAERLKGVDSTLKIQPAKLEDSAVYLCASSPRGLRIVNEQFFGPGTRLTVL.

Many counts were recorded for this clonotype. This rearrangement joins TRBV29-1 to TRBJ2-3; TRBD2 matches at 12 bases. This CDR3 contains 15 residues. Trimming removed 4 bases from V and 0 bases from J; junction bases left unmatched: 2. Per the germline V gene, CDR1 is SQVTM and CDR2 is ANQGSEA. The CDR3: CSVAGTSGSTDTQYF. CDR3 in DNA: TGCAGCGTTGCCGGGACTAGCGGGAGCACAGATACGCAGTATTTT.

DNA for the CDR3: TGTGCCAGCAGGTCAAGGGACAGGATTTTAACCGGGGAGCTGTTTTTT. Encoded protein: CASRSRDRILTGELFF. The rearrangement joins TRBV12-3 or TRBV12-4 to TRBJ2-2; 8 positions match TRBD1. The CDR3 extends over 16 amino acids. After removal of 6 bases from V and 5 bases from J, the junction contained 11 bases not matched to a gene.

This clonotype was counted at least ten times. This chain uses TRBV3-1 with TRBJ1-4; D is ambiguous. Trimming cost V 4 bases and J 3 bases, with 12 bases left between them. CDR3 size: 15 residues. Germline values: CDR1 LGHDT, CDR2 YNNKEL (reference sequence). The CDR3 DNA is TGTGCCAGCAGCCGAGCGCGGGGATCTAATGAAAAACTGTTTTTT. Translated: CASSRARGSNEKLFF.

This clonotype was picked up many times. CDR3 in amino acids: CASSGQGEQFF. The CDR3 bases are TGTGCCAGCAGTGGACAAGGCGAGCAGTTCTTC. This chain links TRBV13 with TRBJ2-1, with a tentative D call TRBD1 (5 bases). The ends were cut back, 6 bases at V and 10 bases at J, with 10 bases in the middle. The CDR3 length is 11 residues. Germline CDR1 and CDR2: PRHDT and FYEKMQ (reference sequence).

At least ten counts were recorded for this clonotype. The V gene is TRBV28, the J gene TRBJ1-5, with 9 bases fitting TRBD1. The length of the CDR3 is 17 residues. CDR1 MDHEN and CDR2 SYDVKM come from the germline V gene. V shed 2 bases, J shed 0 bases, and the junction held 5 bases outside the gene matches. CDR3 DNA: TGTGCCAGCAGTTTAGGGACAGGGTCCTATAGCAATCAGCCCCAGCATTTT. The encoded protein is CASSLGTGSYSNQPQHF.

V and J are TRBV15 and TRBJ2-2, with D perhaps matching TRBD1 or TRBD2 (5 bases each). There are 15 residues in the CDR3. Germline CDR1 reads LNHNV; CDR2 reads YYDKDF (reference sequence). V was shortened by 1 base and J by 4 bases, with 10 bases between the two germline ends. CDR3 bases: TGTGCCACCAGCAGAGGGATGAGGGGCACCGGGGAGCTGTTTTTT. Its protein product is CATSRGMRGTGELFF.

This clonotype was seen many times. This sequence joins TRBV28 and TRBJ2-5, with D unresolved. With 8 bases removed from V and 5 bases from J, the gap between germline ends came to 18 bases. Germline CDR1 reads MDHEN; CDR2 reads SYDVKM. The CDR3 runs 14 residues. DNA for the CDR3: TGTGCCAGCGCTTCAGTGGCCCGGCGGGAGACCCAGTACTTC. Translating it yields CASASVARRETQYF.

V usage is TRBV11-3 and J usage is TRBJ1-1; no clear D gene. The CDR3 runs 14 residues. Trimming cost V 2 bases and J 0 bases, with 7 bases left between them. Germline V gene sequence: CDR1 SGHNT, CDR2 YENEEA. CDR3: CASSLFQLNTEAFF. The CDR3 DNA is TGTGCCAGCAGCTTATTCCAGCTGAACACTGAAGCTTTCTTT.

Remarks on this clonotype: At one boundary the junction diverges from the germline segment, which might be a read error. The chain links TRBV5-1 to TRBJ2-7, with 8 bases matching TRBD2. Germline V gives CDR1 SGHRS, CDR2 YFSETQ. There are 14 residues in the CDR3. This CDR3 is CASSETSASYGQYF. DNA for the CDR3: TGCGCCAGCAGCGAGACTAGCGCGTCCTACGGGCAGTACTTC.

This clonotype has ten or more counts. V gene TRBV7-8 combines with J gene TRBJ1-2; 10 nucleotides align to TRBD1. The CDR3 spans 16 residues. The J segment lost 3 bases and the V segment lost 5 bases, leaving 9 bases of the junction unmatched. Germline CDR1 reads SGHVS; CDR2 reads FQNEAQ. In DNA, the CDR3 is TGTGCCAGCAGCGGAAGGACAGGGGGTCGATACTATGGCTACACCTTC. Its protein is CASSGRTGGRYYGYTF. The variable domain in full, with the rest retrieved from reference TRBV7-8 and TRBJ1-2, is GAGVSQSPRYKVAKRGQDVALRCDPISGHVSLFWYQQALGQGPEFLTYFQNEAQLDKSGLPSDRFFAERPEGSVSTLKIQRTQQEDSAVYLCASSGRTGGRYYGYTFGSGTRLTVV.

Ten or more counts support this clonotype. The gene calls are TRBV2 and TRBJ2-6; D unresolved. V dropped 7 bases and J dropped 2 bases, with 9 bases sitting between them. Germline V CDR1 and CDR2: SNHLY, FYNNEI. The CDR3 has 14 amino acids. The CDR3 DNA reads TGTGCCAGCACAAGTGATCCTGGGGCCAACGTCCTGACTTTC. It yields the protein CASTSDPGANVLTF.

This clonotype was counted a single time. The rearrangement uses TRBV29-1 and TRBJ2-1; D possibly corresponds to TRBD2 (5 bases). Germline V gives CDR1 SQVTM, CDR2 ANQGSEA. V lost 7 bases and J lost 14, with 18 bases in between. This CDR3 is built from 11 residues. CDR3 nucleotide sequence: TGCAGCGGTTACGAGGGCGGTGTTAAGTTCTTC. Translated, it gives CSGYEGGVKFF.

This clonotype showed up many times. CDR3 amino acids: CASKPGQGAPRAHEQYF. In DNA, the CDR3 is TGTGCCAGCAAACCGGGACAGGGGGCTCCCCGGGCGCACGAGCAGTACTTC. This chain connects TRBV6-1 to TRBJ2-7; 12 bases are shared with TRBD1. Germline trimming cut 7 bases from V and 5 bases from J; bases unmatched to any gene: 15. Germline assignment: CDR1 MNHNS and CDR2 SASEGT. The CDR3 has 17 amino acids.

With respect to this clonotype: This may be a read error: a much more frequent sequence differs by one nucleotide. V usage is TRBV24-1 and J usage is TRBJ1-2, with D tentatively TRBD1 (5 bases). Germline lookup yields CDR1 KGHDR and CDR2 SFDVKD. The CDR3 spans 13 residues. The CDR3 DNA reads TGTGCCACCGGTGATTTTGGGGGGACTGGCTACACCTTC. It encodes CATGDFGGTGYTF.